This T cell receptor beta chain was observed in a study of T cell responses to AZD1222 COVID-19 vaccine. Study results and limitations: Spike was spanned by vaccine-associated CD4 TCRs, with dominance at 160-218 and 743-854. Unmutated variant regions are reportedly the target of nearly half of TCRs that are spike-specific. White British donors predominated, females outnumbered males, and clonal diversity was possibly underestimated.

A note on this clone: Its antigen is undetermined. Germline and junction disagree at one end, which may indicate a read error.

Method: immunoSEQ multiplex PCR; TCRdb's copy keeps in-frame clones and lacks some. Among about 140,000 clones, just over 90% were seen once, and the ten largest hold roughly 3.2%. Germline V gene lookup returns CDR1 SSHAT and CDR2 FNYEAQ (reference sequence). The length of the CDR3 is 13 residues. The rearrangement joins TRBV7-7 to TRBJ2-1, with a possible D match to TRBD1 (6 bases). The sequencing here drew on peripheral blood, taken on day 0 of AZD1222 vaccination. This receptor was obtained from an adult in good health. The CDR3 protein is CASSLGQYNEQFF. The CDR3 DNA sequence: TGTGCTAGCAGCTTGGGACAATACAATGAGCAGTTCTTC.